This T cell receptor beta chain is from a study of T cells in Graves' hyperthyroidism and ophthalmopathy. Notes on this clonotype: What it binds is unknown.

Template material for amplifying TCR beta CDR3 regions consisted of RNA transcripts. The HTBI primer set served for first-round RT-PCR of the TCR CDR3. In TCRdb, the multiplex PCR reads were re-called with MiXCR into one record per CDR3 protein. The data hold around 690,000 distinct CDR3 sequences, with around 16% observed a single time. Germline loops: CDR1 MNHEY, CDR2 SVGAGI. V shed 2 bases and J shed 2 bases, with 13 bases lying between them. The CDR3 extends over 15 amino acids. Points from the study as a whole: Blood held most thyroid clonotypes expanded above 0.001 frequency.

V is TRBV6-5 and J is TRBJ2-7; D is unclear. The clonotype originates from a man aged 45-65 years with Graves' hyperthyroidism. Sequencing was done on a sample of blood. CDR3 coding DNA: TGTGCCAGCAGTTACGGAGCAGGTCGAACCTACGAGCAGTACTTC. Translation gives CASSYGAGRTYEQYF.